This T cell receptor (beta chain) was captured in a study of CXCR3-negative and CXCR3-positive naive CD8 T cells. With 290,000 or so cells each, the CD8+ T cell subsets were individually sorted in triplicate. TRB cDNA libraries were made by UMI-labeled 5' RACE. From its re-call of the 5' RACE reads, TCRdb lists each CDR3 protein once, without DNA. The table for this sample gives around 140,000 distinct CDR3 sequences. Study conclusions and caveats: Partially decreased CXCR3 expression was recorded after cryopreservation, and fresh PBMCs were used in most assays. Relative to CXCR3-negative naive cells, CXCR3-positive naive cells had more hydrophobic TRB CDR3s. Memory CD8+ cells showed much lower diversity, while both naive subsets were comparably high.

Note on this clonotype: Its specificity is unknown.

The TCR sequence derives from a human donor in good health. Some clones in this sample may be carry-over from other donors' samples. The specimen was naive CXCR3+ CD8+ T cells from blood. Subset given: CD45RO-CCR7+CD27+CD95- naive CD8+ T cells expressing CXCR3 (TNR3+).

The CDR3 is CASSLEGYGANVLTF. The chain recombines TRBV5-1 with TRBJ2-6. From germline, CDR1 is SGHRS and CDR2 YFSETQ. This CDR3 has 15 residues.